The sample holds one count of the clone carrying this T cell receptor (beta chain). This entry is derived from a study of blood T cell repertoires in COVID-19. Across the whole study: The United States, Italy and Spain supplied acute and convalescent COVID-19 samples. T cells, B-cell-depleted T cells, or PBMCs provided the cDNA or gDNA that served as material.

V was pared by 1 base and J by 5 bases, with 8 bases of the junction left unmatched. This CDR3 is built from 15 residues. Germline lookup yields CDR1 SGHNT and CDR2 YYREEE (reference sequence). Original handling: Reference gene primer amplification gave estimated nucleated cell counts. Profiled with immunoSEQ multiplex PCR; TCRdb holds only in-frame clones, not every one. For V, J and clone size, that table is used; D and trimming come from the DNA. The sample has around 210,000 clones, around 83% seen once; the top ten hold roughly 13%. This rearrangement joins TRBV5-4 to TRBJ2-7; 8 nucleotides align to TRBD2. The clonotype originates from a human donor in a cohort sampled during active COVID-19. The sequencing input was peripheral blood. CDR3 nucleotide sequence: TGTGCCAGCAGCTTGTCCACGGGGGGGCACGACGAGCAGTACTTC. Its translation is CASSLSTGGHDEQYF. The full variable domain, rest sourced from reference TRBV5-4 and TRBJ2-7, is ETGVTQSPTHLIKTRGQQVTLRCSSQSGHNTVSWYQQALGQGPQFIFQYYREEENGRGNFPPRFSGLQFPNYSSELNVNALELDDSALYLCASSLSTGGHDEQYFGPGTRLTVT.